This T cell receptor beta chain was identified during a study of early T cells in non-severe SARS-CoV-2 infection. As for the study in general: Sequencing used unsorted whole-blood bulk RNA, so chains lack pairing.

Researchers attached unique molecular identifiers to individual cDNA molecules. Via MiXCR, TCRdb re-called the 5' RACE reads, giving one row per CDR3 protein. This table holds 26,000 or so distinct CDR3 sequences, approximately 4.1% found once. This clonotype showed up many times. Its antigen is currently unknown. Germline V lookup: CDR1 MNHEY, CDR2 SVGEGT. J gave up 8 bases and V 2 bases, and 9 bases lay outside the gene matches. The CDR3 sequence is 16 residues long. General study points: Sequences matched to VDJdb favored anti-spike CD8 responses, while private and CD4 specificities were missed.

The chain combines TRBV6-2 or TRBV6-3 with TRBJ2-1; 10 nucleotides agree with TRBD2. The clonotype was recovered from an adult who was a healthcare worker with PCR-confirmed SARS-CoV-2 infection or an uninfected control (not recorded which). Sample: whole blood. The CDR3 nucleotides are TGTGCCAGCAGTTACGGGGATAGCGGGAGGAAGGATGAGCAGTTCTTC. This sequence encodes CASSYGDSGRKDEQFF.